This TCR beta chain was identified in a study of cytomegalovirus exposure and HLA in healthy donors. As for the study in general: The same platform was used for the 110 or so validation repertoires as for the approximately 610 first-cohort repertoires, as reported in a later analysis.

The germline gives CDR1 SGHTA, CDR2 FQGTGA. The CDR3 covers 22 residues. Trimming took 5 bases from V and 1 from J; bases not matched to a gene: 19. About this clone: Its antigen is still unknown.

Assay used: immunoSEQ multiplex PCR; TCRdb lists only in-frame clones, some missing. This sample carries under 200,000 clones, over 85% of them seen once, and the ten largest clones take 4.2%. Whole-study results and caveats: It was approximately 160 TCR beta chains that were listed as cytomegalovirus-associated.

The clonotype originates from a man aged 18 to 30 in good health and CMV-seropositive. The chain carries TRBV7-3 and TRBJ2-2; 13 bases fit TRBD2. The specimen was PBMCs. The chain's CDR3 is CASSQVGQGVGLAGENTGELFF. The CDR3 region has the DNA TGTGCCAGCAGCCAAGTCGGACAGGGGGTAGGACTAGCGGGAGAGAACACCGGGGAGCTGTTTTTT.